This T cell receptor (beta chain) was retrieved from a study of cytomegalovirus exposure and HLA in healthy donors. On this clone: Its antigen remains unidentified.

These donors counted as nominally healthy when sampled, but unrecorded immune exposures were likely. Study conclusions and caveats: In a later analysis, specific HLA alleles were associated with 15,000 to 20,000 TCR beta sequences at a 0.05 false discovery rate. Researchers reported that three CMV-associated chains were confirmed in vitro as CMV antigen-specific.

Vbeta (60) and Jbeta (13) primers were used in the PCR. Produced via immunoSEQ multiplex PCR; TCRdb's table is partial and in-frame only. The sample lists about 180,000 clones, 85% occurring once. The sequence was obtained from a boy aged 2-9 years in good health and CMV-seronegative. The sequencing input was PBMCs.

The CDR3 loop reads CASTPPSGRNSGANVLTF. The CDR3 DNA is TGTGCCAGCACTCCCCCGTCTGGCAGAAACTCTGGGGCCAACGTCCTGACTTTC. J is TRBJ2-6 and V is TRBV28; the D is unclear. Germline loops: CDR1 MDHEN, CDR2 SYDVKM. V dropped 7 bases and J dropped 0 bases, with 19 bases sitting between them. The CDR3 is made up of 18 amino acids.